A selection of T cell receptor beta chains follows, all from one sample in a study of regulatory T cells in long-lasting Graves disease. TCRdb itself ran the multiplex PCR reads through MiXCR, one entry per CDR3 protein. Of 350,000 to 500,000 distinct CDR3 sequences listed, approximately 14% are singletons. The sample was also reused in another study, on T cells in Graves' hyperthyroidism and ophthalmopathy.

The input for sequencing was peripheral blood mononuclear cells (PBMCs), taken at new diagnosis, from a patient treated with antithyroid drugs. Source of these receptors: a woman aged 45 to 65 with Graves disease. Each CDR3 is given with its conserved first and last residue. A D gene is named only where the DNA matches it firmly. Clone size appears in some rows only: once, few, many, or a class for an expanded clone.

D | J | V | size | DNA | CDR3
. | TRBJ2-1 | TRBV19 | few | TGTGCCAGTAGTATGATGCGCTGGAAGCCTGAGCAGTTCTTC | CASSMMRWKPEQFF
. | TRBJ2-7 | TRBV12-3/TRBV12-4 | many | TGTGCCAGCGGAGTCGAGCAGTACTTC | CASGVEQYF
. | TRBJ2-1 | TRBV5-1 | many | TGCGCCAGCAGCTTGACGACCCCGCATGAGCAGTTCTTC | CASSLTTPHEQFF
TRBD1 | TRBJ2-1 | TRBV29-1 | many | TGCAGCGTGTGGGACAGTAGCTCCTACAATGAGCAGTTCTTC | CSVWDSSSYNEQFF
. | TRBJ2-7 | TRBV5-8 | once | TGCGCCAGCAGCTTGGCCTCGGGAAGGAACGAGCAGTACTTC | CASSLASGRNEQYF
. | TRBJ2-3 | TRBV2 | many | TGTGCCAGCAACGTACAGGGAGGAGACACAGATACGCAGTATTTT | CASNVQGGDTDTQYF
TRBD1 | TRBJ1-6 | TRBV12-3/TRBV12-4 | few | TGTGCCAGCAGTTTTGCCCGCGGACAGGCCCGGGGAACCCTCCACTTT | CASSFARGQARGTLHF
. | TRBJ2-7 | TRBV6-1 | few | TGTGCCAGCACGACTCCTTATATCGCCTACGAGCAGTACTTC | CASTTPYIAYEQYF
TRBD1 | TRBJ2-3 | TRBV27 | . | TGTGCCAGCAGTTTGTTGGGAACAGGGGGACACACAGATACGCAGTATTTT | CASSLLGTGGHTDTQYF
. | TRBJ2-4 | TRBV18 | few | TGTGCCAGCTCACCCTCAGGGAAGGAGGGCATTCAGTACTTC | CASSPSGKEGIQYF
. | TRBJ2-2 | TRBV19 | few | TGTGCCAGTAGGACCCCCCCCTACGCGGGCCTATACACCGGGGAGCTGTTTTTT | CASRTPPYAGLYTGELFF
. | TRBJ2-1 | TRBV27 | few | TGTGCCAGCAGTTCAGGGGGGGTCGATACCTACAATGAGCAGTTCTTC | CASSSGGVDTYNEQFF
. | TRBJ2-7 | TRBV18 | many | TGTGCCAGCTCCCTCGGTCCGGACAGCTCCTACGAGCAGTACTTC | CASSLGPDSSYEQYF
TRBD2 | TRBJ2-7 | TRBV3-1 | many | TGTGCCAGCAGCTCCTGGACTAGCGGGAGGACTTCCTACGAGCAGTACTTC | CASSSWTSGRTSYEQYF
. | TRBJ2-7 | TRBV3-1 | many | TGTGCCAGCAGCCAAGGGTTTCGCTCCTACGAGCAGTACTTC | CASSQGFRSYEQYF
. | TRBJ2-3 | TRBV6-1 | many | TGTGCCAGCAGGCGACAGGGAGGCTCCAGCACAGATACGCAGTATTTT | CASRRQGGSSTDTQYF
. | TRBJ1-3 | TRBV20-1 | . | TGCAGTGCTAGAGATAGCTACTCTGGAAACACCATATATTTT | CSARDSYSGNTIYF
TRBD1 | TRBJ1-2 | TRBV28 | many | TGTGCCAGCAGCCCCGGGACAGGGATTGATGGCTACACCTTC | CASSPGTGIDGYTF
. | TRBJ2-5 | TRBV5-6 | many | TGTGCCAGCAGCTTGGTATCGGGAGTCGAGACCCAGTACTTC | CASSLVSGVETQYF
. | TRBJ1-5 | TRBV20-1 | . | TGCAGTGCTAGAGGCGAGGGGGTTCGCAATCAGCCCCAGCATTTT | CSARGEGVRNQPQHF
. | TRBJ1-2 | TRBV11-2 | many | TGTGCCAGCAGCCCCGGGGGGGGACGCTATGGCTACACCTTC | CASSPGGGRYGYTF
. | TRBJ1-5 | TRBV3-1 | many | TGTGCCAGCAGCTCTAACGGGCCCCAGCATTTT | CASSSNGPQHF
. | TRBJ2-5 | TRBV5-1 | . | TGCGCCAGCAGCTTACGACAGGTCCAAGAGACCCAGTACTTC | CASSLRQVQETQYF
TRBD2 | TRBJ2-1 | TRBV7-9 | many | TGTGCCAGCAGCTTAGTCGGTGGGAGGGTGCCCTACAATGAGCAGTTCTTC | CASSLVGGRVPYNEQFF
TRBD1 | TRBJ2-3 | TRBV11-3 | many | TGTGCCAGCAGCTTAGGACCCCCCGGGACAGGCACAGATACGCAGTATTTT | CASSLGPPGTGTDTQYF
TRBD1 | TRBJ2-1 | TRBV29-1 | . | TGCAGCGTTGGCGGGACAGGACACTACAATGAGCAGTTCTTC | CSVGGTGHYNEQFF
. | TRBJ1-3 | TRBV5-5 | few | TGTGCCAGCAGCTTCGGCAGCCTCTCTGGAAACACCATATATTTT | CASSFGSLSGNTIYF
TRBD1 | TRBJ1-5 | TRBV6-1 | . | TGTGCCAGCAATTTAGGACAGGGTCTTTCCCAGCATTTT | CASNLGQGLSQHF
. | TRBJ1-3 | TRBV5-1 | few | TGCGCCAGCAGCGCCGCCGGGGTCTCTGGAAACACCATATATTTT | CASSAAGVSGNTIYF
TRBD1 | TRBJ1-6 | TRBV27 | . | TGTGCCAGCAGTTTTCTACCACAGGGGGCTTTCTCGGGGTCACCCCTCCACTTT | CASSFLPQGAFSGSPLHF
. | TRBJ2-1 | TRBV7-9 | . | TGTGCCAGCAGCTCTGCGGGACAGTACTACAATGAGCAGTTCTTC | CASSSAGQYYNEQFF
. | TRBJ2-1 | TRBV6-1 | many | TGTGCCAGCATCTCAGGGGGGGTCTACAATGAGCAGTTCTTC | CASISGGVYNEQFF
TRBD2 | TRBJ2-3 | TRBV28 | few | TGTGCCAGCAGTTTTTTACTAGCGGGAGATACGCAGTATTTT | CASSFLLAGDTQYF
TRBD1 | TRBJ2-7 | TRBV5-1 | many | TGCGCCAGCAGACCGGTACCGGGACAGGGGGACGAGCAGTACTTC | CASRPVPGQGDEQYF
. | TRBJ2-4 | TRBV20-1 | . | TGCAGTGCTAGAGATCTGGACTATGGCTCCAAAAACATTCAGTACTTC | CSARDLDYGSKNIQYF
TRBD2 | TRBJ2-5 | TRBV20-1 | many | TGCAGTGCTAGGGGGACTAGTGCCCCCCAAGAGACCCAGTACTTC | CSARGTSAPQETQYF
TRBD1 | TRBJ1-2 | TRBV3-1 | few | TGTGCCAGCAACCAAGGGGACAGGGGCTATGGCTACACCTTC | CASNQGDRGYGYTF
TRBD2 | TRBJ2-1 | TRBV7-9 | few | TGTGCCAGCAGCTCTCTTACCGGGACTAGAATCCATGAGCAGTTCTTC | CASSSLTGTRIHEQFF
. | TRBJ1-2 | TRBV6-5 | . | TGTGCCAGCAGTTCGACTACAGGGAAGATCTATGGCTACACCTTC | CASSSTTGKIYGYTF
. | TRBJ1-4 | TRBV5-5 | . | TGTGCCAGCCACAAAAGGGGCGGACAGAATGAAAAACTGTTTTTT | CASHKRGGQNEKLFF
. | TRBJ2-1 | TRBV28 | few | TGTGCCAGCAGTGGTAGAGGGGGAGCTGTACGGTGGAATGAGCAGTTCTTC | CASSGRGGAVRWNEQFF
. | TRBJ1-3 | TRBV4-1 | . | TGCGCCAGCGGCCAACCCACCAGGGGCTCTGGAAACACCATATATTTT | CASGQPTRGSGNTIYF
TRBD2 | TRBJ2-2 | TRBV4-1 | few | TGCGCCAGCAGCCAAGAGGCGGCTAGCGGGAGAGTCGGGGAGCTGTTTTTT | CASSQEAASGRVGELFF
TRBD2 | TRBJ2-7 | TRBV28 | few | TGTGCCAGCATCCCTAGCGGGAAATTCTACGAGCAGTACTTC | CASIPSGKFYEQYF
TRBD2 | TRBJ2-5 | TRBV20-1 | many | TGCAGTGCTATTCTAGCGGGAGTAGTTTTACGAGAGACCCAGTACTTC | CSAILAGVVLRETQYF
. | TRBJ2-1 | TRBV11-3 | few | TGTGCCAGCAGCTTAGATTCCAGCAGCAATGAGCAGTTCTTC | CASSLDSSSNEQFF
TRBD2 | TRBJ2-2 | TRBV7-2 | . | TGTGCCAGCAGCTCTAGCGGGAGAGGCACCGGGGAGCTGTTTTTT | CASSSSGRGTGELFF
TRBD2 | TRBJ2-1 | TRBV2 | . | TGTGCCACCAGTGATTTCGCTAGCGGGAGTGGGTATGAGCAGTTCTTC | CATSDFASGSGYEQFF